This paragraph reports one TCR beta chain. Naive CD8 cells were CD45RO-negative, positively selected for CCR7, excluding terminally differentiated effector memory CD45RA+ cells. The sample comes from a study of shared clonotypes between healthy human individuals. Across the study: Three plates each covered CD4 naive and memory; CD8 naive two, CD8 memory one.

This CDR3 is built from 16 residues. Germline CDR1 is SGHNT and CDR2 is YYREEE (reference sequence). Deletions cut 4 bases from V and 6 bases from J, with 20 bases between. As processed by the authors: Junction-only immunoSEQ data arrived without quality scores, meaning filtering differed. Assay: immunoSEQ multiplex PCR; the TCRdb copy retains only in-frame clones and omits some. The V and J calls and the clone size are those of that table, but D and trimming were determined from the DNA. The repertoire consists of about 2.1 million clones, with 93% occurring once and the leading ten covering approximately 1.7%.

The sequenced sample consisted of naive CD8+ T cells from PBMCs. The TCR comes from a man aged 18 to 30 in good health. Some clones in this sample may be carry-over from other donors' samples. This chain joins TRBV5-4 and TRBJ2-4, with TRBD1 as a possible D gene (6 bases). CDR3 nucleotides: TGTGCCAGCAGCGCGACCCCTTTTGACAGGATAAACATTCAGTACTTC. This translates into CASSATPFDRINIQYF.